This TCR beta chain was observed in a study of early T cells in non-severe SARS-CoV-2 infection (dated by TCRdb to the early 2020s). For context, the study as a whole: TCR sequencing used bulk RNA from unsorted whole blood, so alpha and beta chains could not be paired. Overall study outcomes, separate from this receptor: VDJdb matching was skewed toward anti-spike CD8 responses, so virus-specific expansions were likely underestimated and private and CD4 specificities were missed.

Set within a cohort of healthcare workers in London, UK, this nested case-control study involved weekly PCR testing of nasopharyngeal swabs along with blood sampling. Between 23 and 31 March 2020, the week of the UK lockdown, healthcare workers were enrolled and then followed up weekly for as long as 16 weeks. Library construction relied on 5' RACE. Sequencing instrument: NextSeq 500. In the TCR library protocol, unique molecular identifiers were attached to individual cDNA molecules to correct for PCR bias and sequencing error. Sequencing covered both TCR alpha and beta chains, and within each sample the abundances of alpha and beta sequences were tightly co-correlated. The source study handled its data this way. Decombinator V4 was used to annotate TCR sequences for V gene, J gene and CDR3. TCRs were defined as expanded if a significant change between any two time points was detected under a Poisson model with p below 0.0001. TCR abundances were normalised to the total number of TCRs sequenced in each sample and reported as counts per million. MAIT TCRs were defined by TRAV1-2 paired with TRAJ12, TRAJ20 or TRAJ33, and iNKT TCRs by TRAV10 paired with TRAJ18. VDJdb, accessed 1 November 2021, was searched for CMV, EBV and SARS-CoV-2 annotated TCRs, excluding TCRs annotated for multiple antigens. TCRdb reworked the public reads: Q25 trimming with fastp, MiXCR clone assembly, productive beta chains retained. Rows merge per CDR3 protein into single entries with the most common DNA and genes. The V and J calls here are based on TCRdb, not the publication. In all, the sample holds about 60,000 distinct CDR3 sequences, and 15% of those were seen once. 9% to 10% of the sample is in the top ten clones.

There are 12 amino acids in the CDR3, from cysteine to phenylalanine inclusive. Just CDR3 DNA is preserved here, 36 bases in frame from base 1. The trim is 7 bases for V and 6 bases for J, with a gap of 12 bases between the germline ends. Based on the germline V gene, the CDR1 and CDR2 sequences are SNHLY and FYNNEI. This clonotype was seen repeatedly, ten times or more. This clone's antigen is unknown. Base qualities are missing; no much larger clone stands one base away. Sequences were derived from whole blood, sampled at baseline. The receptor was isolated from an adult who was a healthcare worker with PCR-confirmed SARS-CoV-2 infection or an uninfected control (not recorded which). Recombination connected TRBV2 to TRBJ1-1; D gene: possibly TRBD1, on 5 matching bases. At the DNA level, the sequence is TGTGCCAGCACTCTGGGACGGGCTGAAGCTTTCTTT. Translation gives CASTLGRAEAFF.